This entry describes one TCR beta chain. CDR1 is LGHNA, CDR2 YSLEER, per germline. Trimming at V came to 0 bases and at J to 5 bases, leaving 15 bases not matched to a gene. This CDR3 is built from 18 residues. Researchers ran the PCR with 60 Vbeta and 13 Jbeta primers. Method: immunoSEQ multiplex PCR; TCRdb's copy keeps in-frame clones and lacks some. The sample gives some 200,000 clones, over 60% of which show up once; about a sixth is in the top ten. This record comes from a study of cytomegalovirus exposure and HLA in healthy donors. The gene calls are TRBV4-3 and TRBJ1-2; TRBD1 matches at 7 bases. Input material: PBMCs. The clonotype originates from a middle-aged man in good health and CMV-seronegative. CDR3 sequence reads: CASSQDRNRGHTGYGYTF. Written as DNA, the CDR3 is TGCGCCAGCAGCCAAGATCGGAACAGGGGTCACACGGGTTATGGCTACACCTTC.